This entry concerns a single TCR beta chain. This record comes from a study of cytotoxic CD8 clonotypes in ibrutinib-treated CLL. Some clones are missing from TCRdb's copy, which holds only in-frame ones; the method was immunoSEQ multiplex PCR. This table holds tens of thousands of clones, 57% found once. This CDR3 has 14 residues. The V gene's germline CDR1 is LNHDA and CDR2 SQIVND (reference sequence). Trimming took 3 bases from V and 3 from J; bases not matched to a gene: 3. J is TRBJ2-7 and V is TRBV19; 9 nucleotides agree with TRBD2. The sequences come from PBMCs, collected after 12 months of ibrutinib treatment. This sequence originates from a human donor with chronic lymphocytic leukemia. Here the CDR3 DNA reads TGTGCCAGTAGTATGACTAGCGGATACTACGAGCAGTACTTC. This translates into CASSMTSGYYEQYF. Filled out from reference TRBV19 and TRBJ2-7, the complete variable domain reads DGGITQSPKYLFRKEGQNVTLSCEQNLNHDAMYWYRQDPGQGLRLIYYSQIVNDFQKGDIAEGYSVSREKKESFPLTVTSAQKNPTAFYLCASSMTSGYYEQYFGPGTRLTVT.